Detailed here is one T cell receptor (beta chain). Its antigen is not known. The table came from immunoSEQ multiplex PCR; TCRdb's copy has only in-frame clones and leaves some out. Of under 35,000 clones listed, less than 90% are singletons. V lost 0 bases and J 8 bases, leaving 12 bases between the germline ends. Per germline, CDR1 SGDLS and CDR2 YYNGEE. CDR3 length: 14 amino acids. This sample is drawn from a study of a mutant IDH1 vaccine in newly diagnosed glioma. Across the study: Of the patients given treatment, around 62% were male and around 38% were female, and a mean age of around 41 years was recorded. Regarding the study as a whole: Whatever changes occurred in top peripheral T cell clonotypes seemed unrelated to pseudoprogression.

Sample time point: baseline, week 1 (first vaccination visit). Indicated treatment: pre-vaccination baseline after standard-of-care therapy. This specimen consisted of PBMCs, obtained from a glioma patient treated with radiotherapy, temozolomide or both. V is TRBV9 and J is TRBJ2-1; tentative D call: TRBD1 (5 bases). The clonotype comes from a woman aged 40 to 49 with glioma. The CDR3 here is CASSVGQPGDEQFF. CDR3 nucleotide sequence: TGTGCCAGCAGCGTAGGACAGCCTGGCGATGAGCAGTTCTTC.